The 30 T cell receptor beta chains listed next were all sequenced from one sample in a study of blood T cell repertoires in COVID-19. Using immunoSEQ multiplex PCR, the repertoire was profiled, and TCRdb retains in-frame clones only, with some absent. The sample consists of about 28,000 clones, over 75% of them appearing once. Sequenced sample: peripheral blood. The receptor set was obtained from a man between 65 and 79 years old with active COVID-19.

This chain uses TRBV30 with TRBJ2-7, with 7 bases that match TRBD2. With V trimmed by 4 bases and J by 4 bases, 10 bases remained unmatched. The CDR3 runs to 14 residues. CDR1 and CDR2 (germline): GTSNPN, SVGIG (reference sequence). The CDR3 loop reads CAWTPPGGPYEQYF. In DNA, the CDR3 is TGTGCCTGGACCCCCCCGGGAGGACCTTACGAGCAGTACTTC.

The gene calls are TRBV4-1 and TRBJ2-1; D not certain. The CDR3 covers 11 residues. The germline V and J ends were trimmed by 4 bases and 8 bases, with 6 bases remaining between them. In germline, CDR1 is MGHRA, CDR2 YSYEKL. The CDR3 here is CASSPGYEQFF. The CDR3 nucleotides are TGCGCCAGCAGCCCGGGTTATGAGCAGTTCTTC.

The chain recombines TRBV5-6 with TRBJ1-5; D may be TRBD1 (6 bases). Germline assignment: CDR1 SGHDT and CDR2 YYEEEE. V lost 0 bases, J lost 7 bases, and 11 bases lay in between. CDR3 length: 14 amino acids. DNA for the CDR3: TGTGCCAGCAGCTTGGGACAGGTCGCCCAGCCCCAGCATTTT. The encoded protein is CASSLGQVAQPQHF.

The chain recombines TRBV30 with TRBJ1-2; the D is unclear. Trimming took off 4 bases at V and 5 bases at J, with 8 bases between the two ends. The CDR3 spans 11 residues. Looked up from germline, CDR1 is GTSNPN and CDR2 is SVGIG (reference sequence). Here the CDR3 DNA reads TGTGCCTGGATCCGTCCTTATGGCTACACCTTC. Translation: CAWIRPYGYTF.

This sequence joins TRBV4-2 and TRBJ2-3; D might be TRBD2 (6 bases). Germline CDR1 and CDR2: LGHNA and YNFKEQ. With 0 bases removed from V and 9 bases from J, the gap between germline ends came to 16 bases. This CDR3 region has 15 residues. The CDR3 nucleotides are TGTGCCAGCAGCCAAGACCGGGCTAGCGTAGGGACGCAGTATTTT. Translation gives CASSQDRASVGTQYF.

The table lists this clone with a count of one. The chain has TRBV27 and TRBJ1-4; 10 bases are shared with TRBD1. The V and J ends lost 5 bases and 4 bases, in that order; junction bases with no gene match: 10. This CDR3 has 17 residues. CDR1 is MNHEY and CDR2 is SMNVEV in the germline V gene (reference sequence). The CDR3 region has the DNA TGTGCCAGCAGTCTTACCCCCGGGACAGGGGATAATGAAAAACTGTTTTTT. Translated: CASSLTPGTGDNEKLFF.

CDR3: CATISGLAGRDEQFF. CDR3 coding DNA: TGTGCCACCATTTCGGGACTAGCGGGGAGAGATGAGCAGTTCTTC. The rearrangement joins TRBV15 to TRBJ2-1, with 13 bases identical to TRBD2. Germline CDR1 reads LNHNV; CDR2 reads YYDKDF (reference sequence). Unmatched junction bases numbered 8, after V lost 7 bases and J lost 8 bases. The CDR3 spans 15 residues.

CDR3 DNA sequence: TGTGCCAGCTCACCACTTGGAACAGGGGGCGGAGAGACCCAGTACTTC. It codes for CASSPLGTGGGETQYF. The chain links TRBV18 to TRBJ2-5; 9 bases agree with TRBD1. The length of the CDR3 is 16 residues. In germline, CDR1 is KGHSH, CDR2 LQKENI. V shed 1 base, J shed 4 bases, and the junction held 7 bases outside the gene matches.

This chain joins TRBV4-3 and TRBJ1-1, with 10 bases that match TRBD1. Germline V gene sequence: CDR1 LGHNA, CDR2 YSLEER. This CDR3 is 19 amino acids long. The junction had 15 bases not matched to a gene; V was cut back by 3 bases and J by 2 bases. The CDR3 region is CASSHSSGGTGVGNTEAFF. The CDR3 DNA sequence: TGCGCCAGCAGCCATAGTTCGGGGGGGACAGGGGTGGGAAACACTGAAGCTTTCTTT.

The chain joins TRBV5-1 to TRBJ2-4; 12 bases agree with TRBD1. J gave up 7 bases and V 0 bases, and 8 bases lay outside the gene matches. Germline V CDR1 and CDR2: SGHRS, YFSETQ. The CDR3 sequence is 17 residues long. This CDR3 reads CASSLDPGQGASNIQYF. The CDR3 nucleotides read TGCGCCAGCAGCTTGGATCCGGGACAGGGGGCGTCGAACATTCAGTACTTC.

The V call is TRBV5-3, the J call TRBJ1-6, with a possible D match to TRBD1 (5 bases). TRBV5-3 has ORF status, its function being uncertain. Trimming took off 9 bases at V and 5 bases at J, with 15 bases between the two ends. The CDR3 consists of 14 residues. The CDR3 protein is CATCGGRNNSPLHF. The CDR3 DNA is TGTGCCACCTGCGGGGGGAGGAATAATTCACCCCTCCACTTT.

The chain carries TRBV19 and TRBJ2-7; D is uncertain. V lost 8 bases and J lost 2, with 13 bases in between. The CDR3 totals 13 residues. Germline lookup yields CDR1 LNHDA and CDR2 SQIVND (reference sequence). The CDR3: CASSGLETYEQYF. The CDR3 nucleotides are TGTGCCAGTTCTGGGCTTGAGACCTACGAGCAGTACTTC.

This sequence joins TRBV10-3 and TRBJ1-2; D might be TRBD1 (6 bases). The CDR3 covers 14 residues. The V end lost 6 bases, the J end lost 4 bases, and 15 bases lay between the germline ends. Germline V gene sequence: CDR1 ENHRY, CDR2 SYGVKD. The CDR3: CAIRDVDSLYGYTF. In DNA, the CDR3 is TGTGCCATCAGGGACGTGGACAGCCTCTATGGCTACACCTTC.

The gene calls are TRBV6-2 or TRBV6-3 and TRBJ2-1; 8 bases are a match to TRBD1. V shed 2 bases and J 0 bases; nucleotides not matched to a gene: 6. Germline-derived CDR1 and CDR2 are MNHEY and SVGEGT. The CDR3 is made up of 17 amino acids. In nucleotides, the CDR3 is TGTGCCAGCAGTTACATCGGCGGGACAGGCTCCTACAATGAGCAGTTCTTC. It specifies CASSYIGGTGSYNEQFF.

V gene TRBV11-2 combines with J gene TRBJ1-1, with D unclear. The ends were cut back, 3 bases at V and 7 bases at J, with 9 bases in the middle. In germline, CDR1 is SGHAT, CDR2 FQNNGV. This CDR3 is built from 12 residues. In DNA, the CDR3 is TGTGCCAGCAGCTTTTCTAGTCTTGAAGCTTTCTTT. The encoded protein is CASSFSSLEAFF.

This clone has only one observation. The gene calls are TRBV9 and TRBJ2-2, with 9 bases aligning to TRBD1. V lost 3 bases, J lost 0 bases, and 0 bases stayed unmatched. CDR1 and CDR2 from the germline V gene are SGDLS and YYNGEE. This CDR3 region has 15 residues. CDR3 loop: CASSGQGANTGELFF. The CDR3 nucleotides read TGTGCCAGCAGCGGACAGGGGGCGAACACCGGGGAGCTGTTTTTT. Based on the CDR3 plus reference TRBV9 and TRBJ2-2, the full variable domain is DSGVTQTPKHLITATGQRVTLRCSPRSGDLSVYWYQQSLDQGLQFLIQYYNGEERAKGNILERFSAQQFPDLHSELNLSSLELGDSALYFCASSGQGANTGELFFGEGSRLTVL.

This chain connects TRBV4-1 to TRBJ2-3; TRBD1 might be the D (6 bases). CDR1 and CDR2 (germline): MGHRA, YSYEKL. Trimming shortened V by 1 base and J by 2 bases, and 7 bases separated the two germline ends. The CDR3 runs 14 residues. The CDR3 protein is CASSQGDNTDTQYF. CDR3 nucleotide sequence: TGCGCCAGCAGCCAAGGGGACAACACAGATACGCAGTATTTT.

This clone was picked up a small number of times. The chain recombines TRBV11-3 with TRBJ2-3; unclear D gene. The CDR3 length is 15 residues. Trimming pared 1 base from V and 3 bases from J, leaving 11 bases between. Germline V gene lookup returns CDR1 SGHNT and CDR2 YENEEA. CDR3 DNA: TGTGCCAGCAGCTTAGTTAAACCCGGGACAGATACGCAGTATTTT. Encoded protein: CASSLVKPGTDTQYF. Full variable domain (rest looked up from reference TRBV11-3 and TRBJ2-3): EAGVVQSPRYKIIEKKQPVAFWCNPISGHNTLYWYLQNLGQGPELLIRYENEEAVDDSQLPKDRFSAERLKGVDSTLKIQPAELGDSAVYLCASSLVKPGTDTQYFGPGTRLTVL.

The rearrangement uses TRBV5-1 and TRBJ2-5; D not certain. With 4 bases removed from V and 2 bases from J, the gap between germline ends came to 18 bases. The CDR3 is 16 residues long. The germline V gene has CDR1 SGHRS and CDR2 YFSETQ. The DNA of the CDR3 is TGCGCCAGCAGCATCATGAACAAAGATCCTCAAGAGACCCAGTACTTC. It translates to CASSIMNKDPQETQYF. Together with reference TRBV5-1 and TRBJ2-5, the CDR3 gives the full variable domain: KAGVTQTPRYLIKTRGQQVTLSCSPISGHRSVSWYQQTPGQGLQFLFEYFSETQRNKGNFPGRFSGRQFSNSRSEMNVSTLELGDSALYLCASSIMNKDPQETQYFGPGTRLLVL.

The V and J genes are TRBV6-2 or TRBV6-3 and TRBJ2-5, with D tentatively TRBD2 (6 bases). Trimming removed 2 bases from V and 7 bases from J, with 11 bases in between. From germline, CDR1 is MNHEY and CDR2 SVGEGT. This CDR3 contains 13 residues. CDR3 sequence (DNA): TGTGCCAGCAGTTACGGGACTCCGGGGACCCAGTACTTC. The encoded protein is CASSYGTPGTQYF.

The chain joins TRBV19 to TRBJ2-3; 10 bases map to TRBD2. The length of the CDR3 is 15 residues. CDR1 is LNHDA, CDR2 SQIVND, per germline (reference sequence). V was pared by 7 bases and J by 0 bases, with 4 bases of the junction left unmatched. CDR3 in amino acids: CASTASGGSTDTQYF. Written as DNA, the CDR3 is TGTGCCAGTACTGCTAGCGGGGGTAGCACAGATACGCAGTATTTT.

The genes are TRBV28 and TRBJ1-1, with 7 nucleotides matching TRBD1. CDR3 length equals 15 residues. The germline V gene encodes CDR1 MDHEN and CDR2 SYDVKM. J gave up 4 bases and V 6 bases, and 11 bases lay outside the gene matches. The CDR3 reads CASSLARQGRTEAFF. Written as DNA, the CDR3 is TGTGCCAGCAGCCTTGCCCGACAGGGTCGCACTGAAGCTTTCTTT.

CDR3 loop: CASSFGQGWDNEQFF. In DNA form, the CDR3 reads TGTGCCAGCAGTTTCGGACAGGGGTGGGACAATGAGCAGTTCTTC. V is TRBV28 and J is TRBJ2-1; 9 positions match TRBD1. Trimming at V came to 3 bases and at J to 5 bases, leaving 5 bases not matched to a gene. Germline CDR1 MDHEN, CDR2 SYDVKM. CDR3 length: 15 amino acids.

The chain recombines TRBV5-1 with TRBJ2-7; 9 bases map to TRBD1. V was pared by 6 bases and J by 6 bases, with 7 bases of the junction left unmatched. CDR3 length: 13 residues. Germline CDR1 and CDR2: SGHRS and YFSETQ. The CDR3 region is CASTGTGMVEQYF. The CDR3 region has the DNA TGCGCCAGCACCGGGACAGGGATGGTCGAGCAGTACTTC. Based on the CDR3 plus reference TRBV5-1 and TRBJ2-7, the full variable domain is KAGVTQTPRYLIKTRGQQVTLSCSPISGHRSVSWYQQTPGQGLQFLFEYFSETQRNKGNFPGRFSGRQFSNSRSEMNVSTLELGDSALYLCASTGTGMVEQYFGPGTRLTVT.

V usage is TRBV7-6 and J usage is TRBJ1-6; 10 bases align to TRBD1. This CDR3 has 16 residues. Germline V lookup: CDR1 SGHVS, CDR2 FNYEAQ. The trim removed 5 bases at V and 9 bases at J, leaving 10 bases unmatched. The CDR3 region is CASSNVPGQGFSPLHF. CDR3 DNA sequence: TGTGCCAGCAGCAACGTCCCGGGACAGGGGTTTTCACCCCTCCACTTT.

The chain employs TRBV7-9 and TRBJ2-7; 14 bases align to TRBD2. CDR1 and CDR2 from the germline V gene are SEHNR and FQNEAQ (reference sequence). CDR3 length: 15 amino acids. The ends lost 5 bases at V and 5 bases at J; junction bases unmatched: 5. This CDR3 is CASSTWTSGGNEQYF. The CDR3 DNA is TGTGCCAGCAGCACCTGGACTAGCGGGGGGAACGAGCAGTACTTC.

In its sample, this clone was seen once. CDR3 bases: TGTGCCAGTAGCTATCGGGGGTTCGCTGGTGGCTACACCTTC. Translated, it gives CASSYRGFAGGYTF. The V gene is TRBV19, the J gene TRBJ1-2, with D tentatively TRBD1 (5 bases). The V and J ends lost 6 bases and 7 bases respectively, with 18 bases between them. The CDR3 is 14 amino acids. The germline V gene encodes CDR1 LNHDA and CDR2 SQIVND (reference sequence). The full variable domain, in which reference TRBV19 and TRBJ1-2 provide the parts outside the CDR3, is DGGITQSPKYLFRKEGQNVTLSCEQNLNHDAMYWYRQDPGQGLRLIYYSQIVNDFQKGDIAEGYSVSREKKESFPLTVTSAQKNPTAFYLCASSYRGFAGGYTFGSGTRLTVV.

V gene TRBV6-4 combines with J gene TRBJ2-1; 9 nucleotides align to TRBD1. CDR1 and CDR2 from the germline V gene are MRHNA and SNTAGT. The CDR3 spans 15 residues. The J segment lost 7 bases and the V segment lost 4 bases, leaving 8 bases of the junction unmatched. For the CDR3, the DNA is TGTGCCAGCAGTGCGGGGACAGGGTCTAATAATGAGCAGTTCTTC. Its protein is CASSAGTGSNNEQFF.

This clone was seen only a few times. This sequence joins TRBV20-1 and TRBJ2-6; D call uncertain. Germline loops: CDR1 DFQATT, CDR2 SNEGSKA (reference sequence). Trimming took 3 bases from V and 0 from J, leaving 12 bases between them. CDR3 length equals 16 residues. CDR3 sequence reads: CSASAASSSGANVLTF. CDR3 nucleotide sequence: TGCAGTGCTAGTGCAGCGTCAAGCTCTGGGGCCAACGTCCTGACTTTC.

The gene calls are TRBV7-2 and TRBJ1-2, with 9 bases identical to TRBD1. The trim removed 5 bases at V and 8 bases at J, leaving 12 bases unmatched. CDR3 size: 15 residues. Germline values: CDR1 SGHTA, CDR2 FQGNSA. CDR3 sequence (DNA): TGTGCCAGCAGCCCACAGGGGGCGCGTTCTTCAGGCTACACCTTC. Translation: CASSPQGARSSGYTF.